Presented here are 4 T cell receptor beta chains from one specimen sequenced in a study of T cell responses to AZD1222 COVID-19 vaccine. Sequencing used immunoSEQ multiplex PCR; TCRdb keeps in-frame clones, though not all of them. The sample lists around 150,000 clones, approximately 92% seen once, with approximately 6.8% in the top ten. The sequencing here drew on peripheral blood, taken 28 days after the second AZD1222 dose. Every receptor here comes from an adult who received the AZD1222 COVID-19 vaccine.

The V gene is TRBV6-2 or TRBV6-3, the J gene TRBJ1-2, with 8 bases aligning to TRBD1. This CDR3 has 13 residues. Germline V gene lookup returns CDR1 MNHEY and CDR2 SVGEGT. Trimming took 8 bases from V and 4 from J; bases not matched to a gene: 6. CDR3: CASCRDRTYGYTF. As DNA, the CDR3 is TGTGCCAGCTGCCGGGACAGGACCTATGGCTACACCTTC.

This clone was found once. V is TRBV18 and J is TRBJ1-2; 9 bases line up with TRBD1. Trimming removed 6 bases from V and 4 bases from J; junction bases left unmatched: 15. Germline V gene lookup returns CDR1 KGHSH and CDR2 LQKENI. This CDR3 is 17 amino acids long. Here the CDR3 DNA reads TGTGCCAGCTCGGCTAACGGACCGGGACAGGGTTTCTATGGCTACACCTTC. Translated, it gives CASSANGPGQGFYGYTF.

The chain recombines TRBV5-6 with TRBJ1-2; D gene uncertain. Trimming stripped 0 bases from V and 1 base from J, with 7 bases between. The germline gives CDR1 SGHDT, CDR2 YYEEEE. CDR3 size: 14 residues. The CDR3 DNA sequence: TGTGCCAGCAGCTTGGGGTATGGTAACTATGGCTACACCTTC. Translated: CASSLGYGNYGYTF.

V usage is TRBV4-1 and J usage is TRBJ1-5; tentatively, D is TRBD1 (6 bases). Germline V gene lookup returns CDR1 MGHRA and CDR2 YSYEKL. V shed 5 bases and J shed 5 bases, with 31 bases lying between them. The CDR3 length is 20 residues. The CDR3 sequence: CASSYYFPLLWGGRHQPQHF. DNA of the CDR3: TGCGCCAGCAGCTACTATTTCCCTTTGCTATGGGGGGGGCGCCATCAGCCCCAGCATTTT.